The subject of this entry is one T cell receptor (beta chain). These data originate in a study of blood T cell repertoires in COVID-19. V dropped 0 bases and J dropped 8 bases, with 10 bases sitting between them. The CDR3 is made up of 13 amino acids. Germline V gene sequence: CDR1 WNHNN, CDR2 SYGVQD (reference sequence). TCRdb's copy holds only in-frame clones and misses some; the assay was immunoSEQ multiplex PCR. The data contain about 76,000 clones, roughly 89% of them singletons. The source material was peripheral blood. The receptor was isolated from a man aged 25 to 40 with acute or convalescent COVID-19. This chain connects TRBV10-1 to TRBJ1-1; a possible D gene is TRBD1 (6 bases). The CDR3 here is CASSESGRGEAFF. Written as DNA, the CDR3 is TGCGCCAGCAGTGAGTCCGGCAGGGGAGAAGCTTTCTTT.